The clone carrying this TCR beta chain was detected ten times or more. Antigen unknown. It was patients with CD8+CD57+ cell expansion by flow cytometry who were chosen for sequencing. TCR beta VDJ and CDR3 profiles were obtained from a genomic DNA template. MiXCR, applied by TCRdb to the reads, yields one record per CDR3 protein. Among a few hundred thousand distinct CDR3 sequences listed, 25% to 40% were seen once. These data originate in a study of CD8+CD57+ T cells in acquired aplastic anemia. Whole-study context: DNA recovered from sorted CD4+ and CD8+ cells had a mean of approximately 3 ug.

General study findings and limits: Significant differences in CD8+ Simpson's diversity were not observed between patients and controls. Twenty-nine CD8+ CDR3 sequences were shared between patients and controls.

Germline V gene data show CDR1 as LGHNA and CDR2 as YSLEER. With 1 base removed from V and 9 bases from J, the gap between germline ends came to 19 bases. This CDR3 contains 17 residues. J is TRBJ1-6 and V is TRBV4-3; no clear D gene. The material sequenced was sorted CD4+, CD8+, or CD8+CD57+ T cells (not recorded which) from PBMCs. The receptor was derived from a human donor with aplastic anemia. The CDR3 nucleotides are TGCGCCAGCAGCCAAGCTCCTCCGGGCCGTGGAAGTTCACCCCTCCACTTT. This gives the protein CASSQAPPGRGSSPLHF.